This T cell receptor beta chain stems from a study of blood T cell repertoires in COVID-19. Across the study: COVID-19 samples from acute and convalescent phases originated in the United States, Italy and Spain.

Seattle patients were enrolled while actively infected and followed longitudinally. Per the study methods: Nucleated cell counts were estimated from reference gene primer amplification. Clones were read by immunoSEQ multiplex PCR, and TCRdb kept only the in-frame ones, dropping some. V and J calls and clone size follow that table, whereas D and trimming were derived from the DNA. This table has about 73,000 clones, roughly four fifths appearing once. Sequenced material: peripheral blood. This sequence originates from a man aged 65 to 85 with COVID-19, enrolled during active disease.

The CDR3 DNA follows: TGCGCCAGCAGCGCAACGTTACAGGGGCGGACGGGCGGGGAGCTGTTTTTT. This translates into CASSATLQGRTGGELFF. The chain is built from TRBV5-1 and TRBJ2-2; 7 bases are a match to TRBD1. Germline V gene data show CDR1 as SGHRS and CDR2 as YFSETQ. The CDR3 sequence is 17 residues long. V gave up 4 bases and J gave up 7 bases; unmatched junction bases: 16.